Shown below are 15 T cell receptor beta chains from a single sample sequenced in a study of cytomegalovirus exposure and HLA in healthy donors. Using immunoSEQ multiplex PCR, the repertoire was profiled, and TCRdb retains in-frame clones only, with some absent. The sample shows about 110,000 clones, about 85% of them seen only once. The specimen sequenced was PBMCs. These receptors all stem from a woman aged 18-35 years in good health and CMV-seronegative.

In this sample, this clone turned up a few times. V and J are TRBV28 and TRBJ2-7; D remains unclear. The CDR3 sequence is 15 residues long. V was pared by 3 bases and J by 0 bases, with 12 bases between. Germline assignment: CDR1 MDHEN and CDR2 SYDVKM. CDR3 DNA sequence: TGTGCCAGCAGTTTTGCAGACCGGAGCTCCTACGAGCAGTACTTC. This sequence encodes CASSFADRSSYEQYF.

The chain links TRBV19 to TRBJ1-1; 7 nucleotides match TRBD1. The germline gives CDR1 LNHDA, CDR2 SQIVND (reference sequence). J gave up 3 bases and V 10 bases, and 8 bases lay outside the gene matches. CDR3 size: 13 residues. The CDR3 protein is CATKEQGYTEAFF. For the CDR3, the DNA is TGTGCCACAAAGGAACAGGGGTACACTGAAGCTTTCTTT.

This chain joins TRBV13 and TRBJ1-1; 7 bases agree with TRBD1. CDR3 length: 16 residues. Trimming took 3 bases from V and 2 from J; bases not matched to a gene: 9. Germline V gene data show CDR1 as PRHDT and CDR2 as FYEKMQ (reference sequence). The chain's CDR3 is CASSFFTGQQNTEAFF. The CDR3 DNA reads as TGTGCCAGCAGCTTCTTTACGGGACAGCAAAACACTGAAGCTTTCTTT.

CDR3 amino acids: CASSPQGGADGYTF. The CDR3 nucleotides are TGTGCCAGCTCACCGCAGGGGGGCGCCGATGGCTACACCTTC. This rearrangement joins TRBV18 to TRBJ1-2, with 7 bases lining up with TRBD1. The V gene end was trimmed by 3 bases and the J gene end by 6 bases; junction bases not matched to a gene: 7. CDR1 and CDR2 from the germline V gene are KGHSH and LQKENI. CDR3 length: 14 residues.

The V call is TRBV27, the J call TRBJ2-1, with D uncertain. Germline lookup yields CDR1 MNHEY and CDR2 SMNVEV (reference sequence). The CDR3 length is 11 residues. Trimming took off 5 bases at V and 7 bases at J, with 6 bases between the two ends. CDR3 in amino acids: CASSQQNEQFF. CDR3 bases: TGTGCCAGCAGTCAACAGAATGAGCAGTTCTTC.

This clone has only a few counts. The chain uses TRBV27 and TRBJ2-7, with no clear D. Trimming pared 5 bases from V and 1 base from J, leaving 12 bases between. The V gene's germline CDR1 is MNHEY and CDR2 SMNVEV (reference sequence). The CDR3 totals 14 residues. CDR3 sequence (DNA): TGTGCCAGCAGTCCAGAGACTGGATCCTACGAGCAGTACTTC. Encoded protein: CASSPETGSYEQYF.

This clone was seen a handful of times. The chain couples TRBV28 to TRBJ2-2; D is unresolved. Germline V gives CDR1 MDHEN, CDR2 SYDVKM. Trimming took 3 bases from V and 1 from J, leaving 12 bases between them. The CDR3 has 16 residues. CDR3 nucleotides: TGTGCCAGCAGTTTCGGTGGTACCGAGAACACCGGGGAGCTGTTTTTT. Encoded protein: CASSFGGTENTGELFF.

The chain employs TRBV7-8 and TRBJ2-7, with 10 bases that match TRBD1. Trimming removed 4 bases from V and 2 bases from J; junction bases left unmatched: 17. From germline, CDR1 is SGHVS and CDR2 FQNEAQ. The CDR3 covers 19 residues. The CDR3 is CASSSLVGQGFVVTYEQYF. Written as DNA, the CDR3 is TGTGCCAGCAGCTCACTCGTGGGACAGGGGTTTGTAGTAACCTACGAGCAGTACTTC.

V usage is TRBV6-1 and J usage is TRBJ1-1; D gene ambiguous. The CDR3 loop spans 13 amino acids. V lost 4 bases, J lost 1 base, and 7 bases lay in between. CDR1 MNHNS and CDR2 SASEGT come from the germline V gene. The CDR3 protein is CASSGRGNTEAFF. The DNA for the CDR3 is TGTGCCAGCAGTGGACGGGGGAACACTGAAGCTTTCTTT.

The V gene is TRBV5-1, the J gene TRBJ1-1; 7 bases line up with TRBD1. This CDR3 has 12 amino acids. CDR1 and CDR2 from the germline V gene are SGHRS and YFSETQ. V shed 3 bases and J 9 bases; nucleotides not matched to a gene: 5. The CDR3 reads CASSSGTVQAFF. CDR3 DNA: TGCGCCAGCAGCTCCGGGACAGTACAAGCTTTCTTT. Full variable domain (missing parts from reference TRBV5-1 and TRBJ1-1): KAGVTQTPRYLIKTRGQQVTLSCSPISGHRSVSWYQQTPGQGLQFLFEYFSETQRNKGNFPGRFSGRQFSNSRSEMNVSTLELGDSALYLCASSSGTVQAFFGQGTRLTVV.

This clone was observed once. The rearrangement uses TRBV28 and TRBJ2-1; D may be TRBD2 (6 bases). V was pared by 5 bases and J by 0 bases, with 14 bases between. CDR1 and CDR2 from the germline V gene are MDHEN and SYDVKM. The CDR3 is made up of 16 amino acids. The CDR3 nucleotides read TGTGCCAGCAGTACCCTATCTAGCGTCTCCTACAATGAGCAGTTCTTC. Its protein product is CASSTLSSVSYNEQFF.

This chain's CDR3 is CASSIGQGTYGYTF. Written as DNA, the CDR3 is TGTGCCAGTAGTATCGGACAGGGAACCTATGGCTACACCTTC. The chain has TRBV19 and TRBJ1-2; TRBD1 matches at 8 bases. V was clipped by 3 bases and J by 4 bases; unmatched bases: 4. CDR3 length equals 14 residues. CDR1 LNHDA and CDR2 SQIVND come from the germline V gene (reference sequence).

A single count supports this clone. Other nucleotide sequences from this sample produce the same CDR3. The rearrangement links TRBV28 to TRBJ2-7, with D uncertain. The CDR3 covers 10 residues. V lost 5 bases to trimming and J lost 4 bases, with 3 bases between them. The germline V gene encodes CDR1 MDHEN and CDR2 SYDVKM. The CDR3 DNA follows: TGTGCCAGCAGTCTTTACGAGCAGTACTTC. This gives the protein CASSLYEQYF. The full variable domain, completed using reference TRBV28 and TRBJ2-7, is DVKVTQSSRYLVKRTGEKVFLECVQDMDHENMFWYRQDPGLGLRLIYFSYDVKMKEKGDIPEGYSVSREKKERFSLILESASTNQTSMYLCASSLYEQYFGPGTRLTVT.

CDR3 amino acids: CASSSWTGGGEQYF. DNA of the CDR3: TGTGCCAGCAGCTCTTGGACAGGGGGAGGCGAGCAGTACTTC. This chain connects TRBV13 to TRBJ2-7, with 10 bases that match TRBD1. With V trimmed by 4 bases and J by 6 bases, 6 bases remained unmatched. CDR3 length: 14 residues. Germline V gene data show CDR1 as PRHDT and CDR2 as FYEKMQ (reference sequence).

This chain connects TRBV2 to TRBJ1-2; 8 bases are shared with TRBD1. V shed 4 bases and J 2 bases; nucleotides not matched to a gene: 6. The germline V gene encodes CDR1 SNHLY and CDR2 FYNNEI. The CDR3 covers 15 residues. CDR3 coding DNA: TGTGCCAGCAGTGGATACAGGGGGTGGAACTATGGCTACACCTTC. Protein product: CASSGYRGWNYGYTF.